The 30 T cell receptor beta chains in this list originate from one sample, sequenced in a study of shared clonotypes between healthy human individuals. Generated by immunoSEQ multiplex PCR, the TCRdb table keeps only in-frame clones and is missing some. The sample includes approximately 180,000 clones, just under 95% of them seen just once. The sample was naive CD4+ T cells sorted from blood. Sample subset: CD45RA+ positively selected. The receptors derive from a woman aged 25 to 39 in good health.

The CDR3 protein is CASKARFRSYEQYF. CDR3 coding DNA: TGTGCCAGCAAAGCCCGGTTCCGCTCCTACGAGCAGTACTTC. The chain recombines TRBV5-8 with TRBJ2-7; D gene uncertain. Trimming cost V 6 bases and J 0 bases, with 13 bases left between them. The CDR3 has 14 residues. The V gene's germline CDR1 is SGHTS and CDR2 YDEGEE.

This clone showed up just once. The CDR3 DNA sequence: TGCGCCAGCAGTCCCGGGACAGGGCCGGGTGAAAAACTGTTTTTT. Amino acid sequence: CASSPGTGPGEKLFF. The chain has TRBV5-1 and TRBJ1-4; 9 bases align to TRBD1. CDR1 and CDR2 from the germline V gene are SGHRS and YFSETQ. Unmatched junction bases numbered 9, after V lost 5 bases and J lost 7 bases. This CDR3 spans 15 amino acids.

The chain carries TRBV2 and TRBJ2-1; the match to TRBD2 covers 8 bases. Losses at the gene ends were 9 bases for V and 0 bases for J; bases not matched to a gene: 10. This CDR3 spans 16 amino acids. CDR1 is SNHLY, CDR2 FYNNEI, per germline. The CDR3 DNA reads TGTGCCAGTAAAATTCCGACTAGCGCCTCCTACAATGAGCAGTTCTTC. Protein: CASKIPTSASYNEQFF.

The V gene is TRBV27, the J gene TRBJ2-5; D call uncertain. The J call is in doubt because the DNA end fits TRBJ2-7 better. The CDR3 totals 16 residues. Germline values: CDR1 MNHEY, CDR2 SMNVEV (reference sequence). In DNA, the CDR3 is TGTGCCAGCAGTTTAACGGTCTTTCCTATACCCCACGAGCAGTACTTC. Its translation: CASSLTVFPIPHEQYF.

The J gene is TRBJ1-1, the V gene TRBV5-1; the D gene is possibly TRBD1 (6 bases). The CDR3 runs to 13 residues. CDR1 SGHRS and CDR2 YFSETQ come from the germline V gene. V was clipped by 4 bases and J by 11 bases, with 18 bases between them. The CDR3 nucleotides are TGCGCCAGCAGCAAGGGACAAGGGATAGGCGCTTTCTTT. It translates to CASSKGQGIGAFF.

The chain uses TRBV9 and TRBJ2-3; unclear D gene. Trimming shortened V by 1 base and J by 0 bases, and 9 bases separated the two germline ends. Germline V gene lookup returns CDR1 SGDLS and CDR2 YYNGEE. The CDR3 covers 15 residues. In DNA, the CDR3 is TGTGCCAGCAGCGTAACCGGGTATAGCACAGATACGCAGTATTTT. Protein sequence: CASSVTGYSTDTQYF.

This chain connects TRBV28 to TRBJ2-7; no clear D. Trimming took 4 bases from V and 6 from J, leaving 16 bases between them. Germline V gives CDR1 MDHEN, CDR2 SYDVKM. This CDR3 is 14 amino acids long. The DNA for the CDR3 is TGTGCCAGCAGTTCCCCGACACCTCCAATCGAGCAGTACTTC. Translating it yields CASSSPTPPIEQYF. The full variable domain, its missing parts supplied by reference TRBV28 and TRBJ2-7, is DVKVTQSSRYLVKRTGEKVFLECVQDMDHENMFWYRQDPGLGLRLIYFSYDVKMKEKGDIPEGYSVSREKKERFSLILESASTNQTSMYLCASSSPTPPIEQYFGPGTRLTVT.

The V and J genes are TRBV11-2 and TRBJ1-1, with D perhaps TRBD1 (6 bases). The V gene's germline CDR1 is SGHAT and CDR2 FQNNGV. Trimming left V 0 bases short and J 1 base short, with 12 bases between. This CDR3 is built from 16 residues. The CDR3 reads CASSLDLGRGNTEAFF. As DNA, the CDR3 is TGTGCCAGCAGCTTAGATTTGGGCAGGGGGAACACTGAAGCTTTCTTT.

The chain combines TRBV4-1 with TRBJ2-1; 8 bases map to TRBD2. This CDR3 is built from 15 residues. V lost 1 base and J lost 4; bases outside the gene matches: 3. The germline V gene has CDR1 MGHRA and CDR2 YSYEKL. CDR3 DNA: TGCGCCAGCAGCCAAGCAAGCGGGAGTTACAATGAGCAGTTCTTC. Translating gives CASSQASGSYNEQFF.

This chain joins TRBV11-2 and TRBJ2-7; 14 bases are shared with TRBD2. The CDR3 sequence is 17 residues long. V shed 4 bases, J shed 2 bases, and the junction held 7 bases outside the gene matches. The germline V gene has CDR1 SGHAT and CDR2 FQNNGV. CDR3 DNA sequence: TGTGCCAGCAGCTCGGGACTAGCGGGAGTGCTGGCCTACGAGCAGTACTTC. Protein product: CASSSGLAGVLAYEQYF. Complete variable domain (other parts from reference TRBV11-2 and TRBJ2-7): EAGVAQSPRYKIIEKRQSVAFWCNPISGHATLYWYQQILGQGPKLLIQFQNNGVVDDSQLPKDRFSAERLKGVDSTLKIQPAKLEDSAVYLCASSSGLAGVLAYEQYFGPGTRLTVT.

The genes are TRBV6-6 and TRBJ1-1, with a weak D call TRBD1 (6 bases). From germline, CDR1 is MNHNY and CDR2 SVGAGI (reference sequence). The V end lost 7 bases, the J end lost 12 bases, and 27 bases lay between the germline ends. The CDR3 loop spans 15 amino acids. The CDR3 DNA sequence: TGTGCCAGCACCCTGGACGCGAGCGGAGGGCAGGGGTCTTTCTTT. Translated, it gives CASTLDASGGQGSFF.

The chain links TRBV1 to TRBJ2-2; the table gives TRBD2 as D, unverified against the DNA. TRBV1 is marked as a pseudogene. The CDR3 consists of 18 residues. CDR3 in amino acids: CTSSQDRATGANTGELFF. The CDR3 coding sequence is TGCACCAGCAGCCAAGATCGGGCTACCGGGGCGAACACCGGGGAGCTGTTTTTT.

A single count supports this clone. The chain couples TRBV27 to TRBJ2-7; a possible D gene is TRBD1 (5 bases). This CDR3 region has 14 residues. The V end was cut by 6 bases, the J end by 5 bases, with 17 bases between. Per germline, CDR1 MNHEY and CDR2 SMNVEV (reference sequence). For the CDR3, the DNA is TGTGCCAGCAGCCTCGTCGGGCAGGGCAACGAGCAGTACTTC. It is translated as CASSLVGQGNEQYF.

The rearrangement links TRBV10-3 to TRBJ1-2; tentatively, D is TRBD1 (5 bases). Between the trimmed V and J ends, which lost 8 bases and 2 bases, there was a span of 9 bases. The CDR3 consists of 12 residues. In germline, CDR1 is ENHRY, CDR2 SYGVKD. The CDR3, as DNA: TGTGCCATCGGGGCGGGGAACTATGGCTACACCTTC. Translating it yields CAIGAGNYGYTF.

The rearrangement joins TRBV7-2 to TRBJ1-1; no reliable D call. V was trimmed by 3 bases and J by 7 bases, leaving 12 bases between them. Per germline, CDR1 SGHTA and CDR2 FQGNSA. This CDR3 region has 13 residues. Written as DNA, the CDR3 is TGTGCCAGCAGCTTCTCAGGCACTGTTGAAGCTTTCTTT. Its protein is CASSFSGTVEAFF.

The chain joins TRBV5-5 to TRBJ1-2; D uncertain. Germline V gene lookup returns CDR1 SGHKS and CDR2 YYEKEE (reference sequence). The germline V and J ends were trimmed by 5 bases and 4 bases, with 9 bases remaining between them. This CDR3 is built from 12 residues. The CDR3 reads CASRGLFYGYTF. The CDR3 bases are TGTGCCAGCAGAGGTCTCTTCTATGGCTACACCTTC.

V usage is TRBV15 and J usage is TRBJ2-7, with 15 bases that match TRBD2. The CDR3 spans 20 residues. Germline trimming cut 3 bases from V and 3 bases from J; bases unmatched to any gene: 15. Germline V gene sequence: CDR1 LNHNV, CDR2 YYDKDF (reference sequence). CDR3: CATSSSIDRTSGRAGYEQYF. The CDR3 DNA reads as TGTGCCACCAGCAGTTCTATCGATCGGACTAGCGGGAGGGCCGGCTACGAGCAGTACTTC.

The V gene is TRBV27, the J gene TRBJ1-5; 8 bases fit TRBD1. Germline CDR1 is MNHEY and CDR2 is SMNVEV (reference sequence). V dropped 2 bases and J dropped 0; count of bases not matched to a gene: 6. The CDR3 runs 17 residues. Here the CDR3 reads CASSLKAGGYSNQPQHF. CDR3 DNA sequence: TGTGCCAGCAGTTTAAAAGCAGGGGGCTATAGCAATCAGCCCCAGCATTTT.

This clone was found once. The rearrangement joins TRBV6-6 to TRBJ2-2; 10 nucleotides match TRBD2. The CDR3 runs to 16 residues. Germline assignment: CDR1 MNHNY and CDR2 SVGAGI (reference sequence). V was clipped by 5 bases and J by 3 bases; unmatched bases: 6. The CDR3 DNA follows: TGTGCCAGCAGTGCTCTCGGGACTAGCGACACCGGGGAGCTGTTTTTT. It codes for CASSALGTSDTGELFF.

The chain has TRBV5-1 and TRBJ1-1; possible D gene TRBD1, 5 bases. Germline loops: CDR1 SGHRS, CDR2 YFSETQ. Trimming removed 4 bases from V and 0 bases from J, with 13 bases in between. The CDR3 is 15 amino acids. DNA for the CDR3: TGCGCCAGCAGCGATGGCAGGGTGATGAACACTGAAGCTTTCTTT. This gives the protein CASSDGRVMNTEAFF.

The gene calls are TRBV29-1 and TRBJ2-7; 7 nucleotides line up with TRBD1. Germline loops: CDR1 SQVTM, CDR2 ANQGSEA. The trim removed 4 bases at V and 1 base at J, leaving 4 bases unmatched. The CDR3 runs 13 residues. The CDR3 coding sequence is TGCAGCGTTGGAAAGGGGGCTTCCTACGAGCAGTACTTC. Protein sequence: CSVGKGASYEQYF.

The chain employs TRBV27 and TRBJ2-1; 11 bases align to TRBD2. The CDR3 loop spans 14 amino acids. Losses at the gene ends were 6 bases for V and 4 bases for J; bases not matched to a gene: 2. Germline values: CDR1 MNHEY, CDR2 SMNVEV (reference sequence). The CDR3 here is CASRGLAEYNEQFF. CDR3 in DNA: TGTGCCAGCAGGGGACTAGCGGAGTACAATGAGCAGTTCTTC.

This clone was seen only once. The rearrangement uses TRBV2 and TRBJ2-7; 14 bases are a match to TRBD2. J lost 7 bases, V lost 6 bases, and 5 bases had no gene match. Per the germline V gene, CDR1 is SNHLY and CDR2 is FYNNEI. The CDR3 has 14 residues. The CDR3 sequence: CASRGLAGGQEQYF. The CDR3 region has the DNA TGTGCCAGCAGAGGACTAGCGGGGGGTCAGGAGCAGTACTTC.

The chain uses TRBV14 and TRBJ2-5; D gene uncertain. The CDR3 has 13 residues. Germline loops: CDR1 SGHDN, CDR2 FVKESK. Trimming removed 4 bases at V and 4 bases at J, with 10 bases between. The CDR3 is CASSLDRVETQYF. The CDR3 nucleotides are TGTGCCAGCAGCCTAGACCGGGTAGAGACCCAGTACTTC.

The chain carries TRBV5-1 and TRBJ2-3, with no clear D. The V gene's germline CDR1 is SGHRS and CDR2 YFSETQ. The CDR3 contains 14 residues. The V gene lost 2 bases and the J gene lost 2 bases, with 9 bases spanning the gap. The CDR3 sequence: CASSLGSNTDTQYF. The CDR3 nucleotides are TGCGCCAGCAGCTTAGGCAGTAACACAGATACGCAGTATTTT.

This chain joins TRBV28 and TRBJ1-1; no reliable D call. This CDR3 contains 15 residues. Trimming removed 2 bases at V and 1 base at J, with 11 bases between. Germline CDR1 reads MDHEN; CDR2 reads SYDVKM. The CDR3, as DNA: TGTGCCAGCAGTTTAGGTACAGACGGGAACACTGAAGCTTTCTTT. As protein: CASSLGTDGNTEAFF.

The table lists this clone with a count of one. The V and J genes are TRBV18 and TRBJ2-1; D gene uncertain. This CDR3 has 16 amino acids. Trimming shortened V by 0 bases and J by 1 base, and 10 bases separated the two germline ends. CDR1 is KGHSH, CDR2 LQKENI, per germline. CDR3 sequence (DNA): TGTGCCAGCTCACCACCGGGTAGAGCATCCTACAATGAGCAGTTCTTC. Its translation is CASSPPGRASYNEQFF.

CDR3 coding DNA: TGTGCCAGAAGCTGCGTGTATAATGAAAAACTGTTTTTT. It codes for CARSCVYNEKLFF. The rearrangement links TRBV5-3 to TRBJ1-4; D remains ambiguous. TRBV5-3 is known as an ORF, though its function is uncertain. This CDR3 has 13 residues. V gave up 3 bases and J gave up 4 bases, with 7 bases separating them.

This clone has only one observation. The chain combines TRBV6-5 with TRBJ2-2, with D possibly being TRBD1 (5 bases). The CDR3 spans 15 residues. CDR1 and CDR2 from the germline V gene are MNHEY and SVGAGI. Between the trimmed V and J ends, which lost 2 bases and 4 bases, there was a span of 11 bases. This chain's CDR3 is CASSYQQASTGELFF. DNA of the CDR3: TGTGCCAGCAGTTACCAACAGGCCTCCACCGGGGAGCTGTTTTTT.

The chain couples TRBV6-1 to TRBJ1-4; a weak D match, TRBD1 (5 bases). The CDR3 is made up of 15 amino acids. Per the germline V gene, CDR1 is MNHNS and CDR2 is SASEGT. V was clipped by 1 base and J by 4 bases, with 10 bases between them. The CDR3 loop is CASSEGVRGNEKLFF. CDR3 DNA: TGTGCCAGCAGTGAAGGGGTTAGGGGTAATGAAAAACTGTTTTTT.